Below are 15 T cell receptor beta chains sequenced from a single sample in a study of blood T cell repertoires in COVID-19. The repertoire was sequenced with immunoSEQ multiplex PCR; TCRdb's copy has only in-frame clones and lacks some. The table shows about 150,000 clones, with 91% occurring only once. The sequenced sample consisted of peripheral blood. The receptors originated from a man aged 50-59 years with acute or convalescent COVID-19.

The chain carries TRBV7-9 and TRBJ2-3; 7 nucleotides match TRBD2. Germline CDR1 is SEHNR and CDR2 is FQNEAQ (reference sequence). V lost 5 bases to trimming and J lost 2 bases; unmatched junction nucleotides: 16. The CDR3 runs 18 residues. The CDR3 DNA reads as TGTGCCAGCAGCCCCCCGTGGAGGCGGGGGTCCCTCACAGATACGCAGTATTTT. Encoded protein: CASSPPWRRGSLTDTQYF.

CDR3 sequence: CASSWAGETEAFF. The CDR3 bases are TGTGCCAGCAGTTGGGCAGGGGAAACAGAAGCTTTCTTT. The chain employs TRBV27 and TRBJ1-1, with a tentative D call TRBD1 (6 bases). The CDR3 length is 13 residues. The germline V and J ends were trimmed by 4 bases and 8 bases, with 14 bases remaining between them. Germline CDR1 and CDR2: MNHEY and SMNVEV (reference sequence).

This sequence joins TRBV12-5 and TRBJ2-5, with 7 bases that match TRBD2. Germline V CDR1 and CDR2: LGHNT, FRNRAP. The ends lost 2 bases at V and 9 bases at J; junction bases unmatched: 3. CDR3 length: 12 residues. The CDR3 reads CASGLSRGAQYF. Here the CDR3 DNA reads TGTGCTAGTGGTTTGTCCCGGGGGGCCCAGTACTTC.

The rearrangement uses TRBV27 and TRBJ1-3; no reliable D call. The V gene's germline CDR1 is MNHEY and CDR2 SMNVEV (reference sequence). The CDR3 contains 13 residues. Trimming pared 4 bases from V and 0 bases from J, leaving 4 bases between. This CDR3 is CASSSHSGNTIYF. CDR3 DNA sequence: TGTGCCAGCAGTTCCCACTCTGGAAACACCATATATTTT.

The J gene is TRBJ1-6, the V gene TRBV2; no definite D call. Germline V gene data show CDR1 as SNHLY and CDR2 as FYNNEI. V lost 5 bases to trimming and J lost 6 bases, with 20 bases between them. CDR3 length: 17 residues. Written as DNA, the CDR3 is TGTGCCAGCAGTCGAGGCGGTTGGCGGGAGGGTAATTCACCCCTCCACTTT. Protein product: CASSRGGWREGNSPLHF.

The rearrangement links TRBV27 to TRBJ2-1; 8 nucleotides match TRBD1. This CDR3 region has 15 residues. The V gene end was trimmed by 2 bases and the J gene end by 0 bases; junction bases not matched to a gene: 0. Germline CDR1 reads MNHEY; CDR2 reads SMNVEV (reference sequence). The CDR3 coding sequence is TGTGCCAGCAGTTTAGGGACAGGCTCCTACAATGAGCAGTTCTTC. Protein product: CASSLGTGSYNEQFF.

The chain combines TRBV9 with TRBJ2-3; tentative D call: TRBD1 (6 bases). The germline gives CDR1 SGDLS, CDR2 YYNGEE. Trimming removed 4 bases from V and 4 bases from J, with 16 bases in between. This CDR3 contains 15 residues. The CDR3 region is CASSPPRTASDTQYF. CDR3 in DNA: TGTGCCAGCAGCCCACCCAGGACAGCGTCAGATACGCAGTATTTT.

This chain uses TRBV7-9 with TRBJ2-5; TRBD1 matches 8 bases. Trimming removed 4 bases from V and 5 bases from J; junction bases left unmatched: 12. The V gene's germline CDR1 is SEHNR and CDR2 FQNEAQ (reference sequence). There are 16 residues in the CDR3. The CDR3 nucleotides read TGTGCCAGCAGCTCGCCGGACAGGGAGTTTTTGGAGACCCAGTACTTC. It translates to CASSSPDREFLETQYF.

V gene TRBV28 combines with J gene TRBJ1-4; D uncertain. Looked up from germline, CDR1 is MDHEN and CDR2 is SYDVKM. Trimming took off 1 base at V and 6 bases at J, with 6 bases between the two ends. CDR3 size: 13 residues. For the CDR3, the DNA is TGTGCCAGCAGTTTATCCCCAGATGAAAAACTGTTTTTT. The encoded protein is CASSLSPDEKLFF.

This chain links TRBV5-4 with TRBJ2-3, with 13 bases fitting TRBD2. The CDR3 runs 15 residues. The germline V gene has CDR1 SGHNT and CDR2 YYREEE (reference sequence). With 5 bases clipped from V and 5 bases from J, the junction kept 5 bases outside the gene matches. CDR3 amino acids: CASSTSGGAVDTQYF. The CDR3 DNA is TGTGCCAGCAGTACTAGCGGGGGGGCAGTAGATACGCAGTATTTT. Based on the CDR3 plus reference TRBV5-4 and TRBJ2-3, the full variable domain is ETGVTQSPTHLIKTRGQQVTLRCSSQSGHNTVSWYQQALGQGPQFIFQYYREEENGRGNFPPRFSGLQFPNYSSELNVNALELDDSALYLCASSTSGGAVDTQYFGPGTRLTVL.

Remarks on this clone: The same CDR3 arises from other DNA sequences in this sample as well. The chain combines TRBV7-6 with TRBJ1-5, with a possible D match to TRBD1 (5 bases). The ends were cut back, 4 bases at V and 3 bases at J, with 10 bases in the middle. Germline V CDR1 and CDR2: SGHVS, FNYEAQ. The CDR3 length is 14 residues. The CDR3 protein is CASSSTGYNQPQHF. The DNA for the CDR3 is TGTGCCAGCAGCTCTACAGGTTACAATCAGCCCCAGCATTTT.

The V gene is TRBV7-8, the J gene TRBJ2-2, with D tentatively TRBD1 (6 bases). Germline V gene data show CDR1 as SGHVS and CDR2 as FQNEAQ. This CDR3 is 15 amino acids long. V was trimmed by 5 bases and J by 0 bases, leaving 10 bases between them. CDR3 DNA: TGTGCCAGCAGCCAGGGGCCCTCGAACACCGGGGAGCTGTTTTTT. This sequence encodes CASSQGPSNTGELFF.

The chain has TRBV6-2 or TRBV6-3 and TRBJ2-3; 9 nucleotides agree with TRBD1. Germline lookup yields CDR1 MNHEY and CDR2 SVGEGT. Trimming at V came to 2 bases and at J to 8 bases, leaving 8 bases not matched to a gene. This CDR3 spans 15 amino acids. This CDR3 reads CASSYTDRGIGTQYF. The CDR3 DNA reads TGTGCCAGCAGTTACACTGACAGGGGGATAGGTACGCAGTATTTT.

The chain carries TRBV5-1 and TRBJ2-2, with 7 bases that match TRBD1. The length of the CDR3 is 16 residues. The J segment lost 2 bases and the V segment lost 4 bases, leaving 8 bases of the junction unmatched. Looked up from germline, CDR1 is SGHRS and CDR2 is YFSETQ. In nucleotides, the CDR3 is TGCGCCAGCAGCCCTACTAGGGGGCTCAACACCGGGGAGCTGTTTTTT. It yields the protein CASSPTRGLNTGELFF.

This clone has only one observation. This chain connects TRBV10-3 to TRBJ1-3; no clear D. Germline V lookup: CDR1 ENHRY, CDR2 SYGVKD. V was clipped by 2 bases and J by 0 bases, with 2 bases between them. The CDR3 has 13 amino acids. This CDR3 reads CAISERSGNTIYF. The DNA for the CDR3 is TGTGCCATCAGTGAGCGCTCTGGAAACACCATATATTTT.